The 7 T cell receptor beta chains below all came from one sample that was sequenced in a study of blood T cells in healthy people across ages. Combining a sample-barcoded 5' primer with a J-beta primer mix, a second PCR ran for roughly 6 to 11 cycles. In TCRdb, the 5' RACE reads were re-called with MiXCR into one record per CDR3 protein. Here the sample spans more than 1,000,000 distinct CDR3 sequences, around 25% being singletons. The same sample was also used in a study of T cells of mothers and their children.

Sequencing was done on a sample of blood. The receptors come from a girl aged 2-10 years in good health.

The CDR3 loop is CASSYTGAYNEQFF. The CDR3 DNA sequence: TGTGCCAGCAGTTACACAGGGGCCTACAATGAGCAGTTCTTC. The rearrangement uses TRBV6-5 and TRBJ2-1; 7 bases line up with TRBD1. CDR1 is MNHEY and CDR2 is SVGAGI in the germline V gene. With V trimmed by 2 bases and J by 2 bases, 0 bases remained unmatched. The CDR3 is made up of 14 amino acids.

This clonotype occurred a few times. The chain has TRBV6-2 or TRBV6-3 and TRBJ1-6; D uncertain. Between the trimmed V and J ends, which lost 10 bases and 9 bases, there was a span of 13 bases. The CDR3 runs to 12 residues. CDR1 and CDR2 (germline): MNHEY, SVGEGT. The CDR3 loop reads CATAVGPSPLHF. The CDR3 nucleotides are TGTGCCACCGCGGTCGGCCCTTCACCCCTCCACTTT.

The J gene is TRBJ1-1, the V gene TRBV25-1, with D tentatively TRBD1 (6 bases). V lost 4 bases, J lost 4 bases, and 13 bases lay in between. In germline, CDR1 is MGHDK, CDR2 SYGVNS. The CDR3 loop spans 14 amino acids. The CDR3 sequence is CASSVTGGATEAFF. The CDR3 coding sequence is TGTGCCAGCAGTGTTACTGGGGGGGCCACTGAAGCTTTCTTT.

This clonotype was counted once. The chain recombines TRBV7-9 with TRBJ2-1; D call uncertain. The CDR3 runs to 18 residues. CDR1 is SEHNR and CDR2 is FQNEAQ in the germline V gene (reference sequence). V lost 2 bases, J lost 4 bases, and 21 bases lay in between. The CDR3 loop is CASSLPADHSGVYNEQFF. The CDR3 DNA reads TGTGCCAGCAGCTTACCGGCAGACCATAGTGGGGTTTACAATGAGCAGTTCTTC.

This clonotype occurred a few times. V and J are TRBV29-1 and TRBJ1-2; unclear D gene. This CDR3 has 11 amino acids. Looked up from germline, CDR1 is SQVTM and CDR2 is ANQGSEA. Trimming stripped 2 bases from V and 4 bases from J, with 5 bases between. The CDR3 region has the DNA TGCAGCGTTGAATCGATCTATGGCTACACCTTC. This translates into CSVESIYGYTF.

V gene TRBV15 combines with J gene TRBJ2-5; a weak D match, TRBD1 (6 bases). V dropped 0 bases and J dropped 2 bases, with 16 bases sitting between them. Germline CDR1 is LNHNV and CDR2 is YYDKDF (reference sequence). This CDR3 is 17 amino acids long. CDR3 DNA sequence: TGTGCCACCAGCAGAGACAGCAAAGGACAGTTACAAGAGACCCAGTACTTC. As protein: CATSRDSKGQLQETQYF.

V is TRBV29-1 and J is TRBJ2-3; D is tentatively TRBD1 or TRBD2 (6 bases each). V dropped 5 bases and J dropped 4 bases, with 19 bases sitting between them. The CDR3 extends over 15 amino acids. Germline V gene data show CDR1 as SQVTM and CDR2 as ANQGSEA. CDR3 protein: CSVFLSPGEADTQYF. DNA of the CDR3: TGCAGCGTTTTTCTCTCCCCAGGGGAGGCAGATACGCAGTATTTT.